This T cell receptor beta chain is drawn from a study of immune characterization of retroperitoneal liposarcoma. TCRdb used MiXCR to reprocess the PCR reads, holding one entry per CDR3 protein. The sample consists of fewer than 2,000 distinct CDR3 sequences, approximately 49% of them appearing once. The CDR3 spans 15 residues. The V and J ends lost 7 bases and 0 bases respectively, with 14 bases between them. Germline V gene lookup returns CDR1 WSHSY and CDR2 SAAADI. Sequencing was performed on tumor tissue. The sequence was collected from a female donor with retroperitoneal liposarcoma. This sequence joins TRBV10-2 and TRBJ2-3, with D tentatively TRBD2 (6 bases). CDR3 sequence reads: CASTQLAQSTDTQYF. The CDR3 DNA reads TGCGCCAGCACCCAACTAGCACAAAGCACAGATACGCAGTATTTT.